The 7 T cell receptor beta chains given below trace back to one sample, sequenced in a study of graft-versus-host responses after intestinal transplantation. Generated by immunoSEQ multiplex PCR, the TCRdb table keeps only in-frame clones and is missing some. This table has under 150,000 clones, around 94% appearing once. No antigen is known for these receptors. The source was unstimulated CD4+ T cells sorted from spleen or lymph node cells, collected before intestinal transplant. Every receptor here comes from a human donor who received an intestinal transplant.

This chain links TRBV18 with TRBJ1-3, with unresolved D. Germline CDR1 is KGHSH and CDR2 is LQKENI. With 3 bases removed from V and 2 bases from J, the gap between germline ends came to 11 bases. This CDR3 comprises 15 residues. CDR3 nucleotides: TGTGCCAGCTCACCGCCCGGTTTGGCTGGAAACACCATATATTTT. It translates to CASSPPGLAGNTIYF.

This clone was recorded only once. The chain recombines TRBV19 with TRBJ2-1; 8 bases fit TRBD2. The V gene's germline CDR1 is LNHDA and CDR2 SQIVND (reference sequence). J lost 11 bases, V lost 5 bases, and 14 bases had no gene match. This CDR3 is built from 15 residues. CDR3 bases: TGTGCCAGTAGTCGCGGGGGGCCCCAAACCAAAAAGCAGTTCTTC. Protein product: CASSRGGPQTKKQFF.

The V gene is TRBV9, the J gene TRBJ2-1, with 8 nucleotides matching TRBD2. CDR1 and CDR2 (germline): SGDLS, YYNGEE. CDR3 length equals 17 residues. Trimming at V came to 4 bases and at J to 2 bases, leaving 11 bases not matched to a gene. The CDR3 loop is CASSPRVGGAPYNEQFF. CDR3 DNA: TGTGCCAGCAGCCCGCGAGTCGGGGGGGCCCCCTACAATGAGCAGTTCTTC.

The rearrangement joins TRBV30 to TRBJ2-2, with no clear D. The V end was cut by 5 bases, the J end by 2 bases, with 15 bases between. The CDR3 covers 15 residues. Germline lookup yields CDR1 GTSNPN and CDR2 SVGIG (reference sequence). Written as DNA, the CDR3 is TGTGCCTGGGACCGTGGTAGGGTAAACACCGGGGAGCTGTTTTTT. It translates to CAWDRGRVNTGELFF.

The gene calls are TRBV28 and TRBJ1-2; 7 nucleotides line up with TRBD1. CDR3 size: 14 residues. V dropped 5 bases and J dropped 4; count of bases not matched to a gene: 7. Germline V CDR1 and CDR2: MDHEN, SYDVKM. Here the CDR3 reads CASSLGGASYGYTF. CDR3 nucleotides: TGTGCCAGCAGTCTAGGGGGCGCGTCCTATGGCTACACCTTC.

The chain is built from TRBV19 and TRBJ2-1, with 7 positions matching TRBD2. Germline V gene sequence: CDR1 LNHDA, CDR2 SQIVND (reference sequence). The J segment lost 2 bases and the V segment lost 3 bases, leaving 4 bases of the junction unmatched. CDR3 size: 15 residues. The CDR3 reads CASSITAGAYNEQFF. The CDR3 nucleotides read TGTGCCAGTAGTATCACCGCGGGGGCCTACAATGAGCAGTTCTTC. Together with reference TRBV19 and TRBJ2-1, the CDR3 gives the full variable domain: DGGITQSPKYLFRKEGQNVTLSCEQNLNHDAMYWYRQDPGQGLRLIYYSQIVNDFQKGDIAEGYSVSREKKESFPLTVTSAQKNPTAFYLCASSITAGAYNEQFFGPGTRLTVL.

V gene TRBV5-4 combines with J gene TRBJ2-7; D possibly corresponds to TRBD2 (6 bases). The CDR3 consists of 13 residues. Trimming shortened V by 3 bases and J by 2 bases, and 9 bases separated the two germline ends. Per germline, CDR1 SGHNT and CDR2 YYREEE (reference sequence). CDR3 sequence reads: CASSSERAYEQYF. The CDR3 DNA is TGTGCCAGCAGCTCAGAGCGGGCCTACGAGCAGTACTTC. Combining the CDR3 with reference TRBV5-4 and TRBJ2-7 gives the whole variable domain ETGVTQSPTHLIKTRGQQVTLRCSSQSGHNTVSWYQQALGQGPQFIFQYYREEENGRGNFPPRFSGLQFPNYSSELNVNALELDDSALYLCASSSERAYEQYFGPGTRLTVT.